The 10 T cell receptor beta chains in this list originate from one sample, sequenced in a study of sequential checkpoint blockade in melanoma. The assay was immunoSEQ multiplex PCR, and TCRdb's table has in-frame clones only and misses some. The table includes 30,000 to 40,000 clones, about nine tenths detected once. Documented treatment: randomized to nivolumab then ipilimumab (arm A) or the reverse (arm B). The material was CD8+ T cells sorted from blood (inferred from file names), obtained from a patient given nivolumab and ipilimumab in sequence. These receptors all stem from a human donor with melanoma.

The V call is TRBV6-4, the J call TRBJ2-1; possible D gene TRBD2, 6 bases. CDR3 size: 12 residues. The V end lost 4 bases, the J end lost 10 bases, and 11 bases lay between the germline ends. CDR1 and CDR2 from the germline V gene are MRHNA and SNTAGT. Written as DNA, the CDR3 is TGTGCCAGCAGTGCAGGCGGGGCGGAGCAGTTCTTC. Encoded protein: CASSAGGAEQFF.

The J gene is TRBJ1-2, the V gene TRBV5-8, with D unresolved. This CDR3 spans 15 amino acids. Looked up from germline, CDR1 is SGHTS and CDR2 is YDEGEE. Trimming shortened V by 4 bases and J by 2 bases, and 15 bases separated the two germline ends. This CDR3 is CASSRRSGANYGYTF. The CDR3 DNA sequence: TGTGCCAGCAGCCGCCGCTCAGGCGCGAACTATGGCTACACCTTC. Filled out from reference TRBV5-8 and TRBJ1-2, the complete variable domain reads EAGVTQSPTHLIKTRGQQATLRCSPISGHTSVYWYQQALGLGLQFLLWYDEGEERNRGNFPPRFSGRQFPNYSSELNVNALELEDSALYLCASSRRSGANYGYTFGSGTRLTVV.

The genes are TRBV6-1 and TRBJ2-2, with 8 nucleotides matching TRBD1. The CDR3 contains 15 residues. The V segment lost 2 bases and the J segment 3 bases; nucleotides outside the gene matches: 2. Germline V gives CDR1 MNHNS, CDR2 SASEGT. The CDR3 nucleotides read TGTGCCAGCAGTGAACAGGGGGCGTACACCGGGGAGCTGTTTTTT. It yields the protein CASSEQGAYTGELFF.

This chain joins TRBV19 and TRBJ2-1; D is unclear. CDR3 length equals 15 residues. V dropped 7 bases and J dropped 8 bases, with 21 bases sitting between them. CDR1 and CDR2 from the germline V gene are LNHDA and SQIVND (reference sequence). CDR3: CASMVLGRGGDEQFF. In DNA form, the CDR3 reads TGTGCCAGTATGGTTCTAGGTCGTGGCGGAGATGAGCAGTTCTTC.

A note on this clone: One end of the junction is discordant with germline, which a read error may explain. The chain uses TRBV28 and TRBJ2-7; tentatively, D is TRBD2 (6 bases). This CDR3 spans 13 amino acids. Germline loops: CDR1 MDHEN, CDR2 SYDVKM. In DNA form, the CDR3 reads TGTGCCACCTCGGGCCCCAATGAGCGGGTAAGGTCCTTC. This translates into CATSGPNERVRSF.

The CDR3 region is CASSPDSRYGYGYTF. The CDR3, as DNA: TGTGCCAGCAGTCCAGACAGCCGATACGGCTATGGCTACACCTTC. V is TRBV28 and J is TRBJ1-2, with D perhaps TRBD1 (5 bases). The V gene lost 5 bases and the J gene lost 4 bases, with 17 bases spanning the gap. The germline V gene encodes CDR1 MDHEN and CDR2 SYDVKM. This CDR3 comprises 15 residues.

This chain links TRBV9 with TRBJ2-2, with TRBD2 as a possible D gene (5 bases). Germline V CDR1 and CDR2: SGDLS, YYNGEE. The CDR3 has 17 amino acids. V was shortened by 0 bases and J by 0 bases, with 12 bases between the two germline ends. This CDR3 is CASSVVGGPSNTGELFF. The DNA for the CDR3 is TGTGCCAGCAGCGTAGTTGGAGGACCATCGAACACCGGGGAGCTGTTTTTT.

The chain carries TRBV4-1 and TRBJ2-7; 7 bases agree with TRBD2. Germline V CDR1 and CDR2: MGHRA, YSYEKL. The CDR3 is 15 residues long. With V trimmed by 0 bases and J by 3 bases, 5 bases remained unmatched. CDR3 sequence reads: CASSQDEGGSYEQYV. The CDR3 DNA reads as TGCGCCAGCAGCCAAGATGAAGGCGGGAGCTACGAGCAGTACGTC.

The chain has TRBV27 and TRBJ2-7; 10 bases agree with TRBD1. Trimming removed 2 bases from V and 6 bases from J; junction bases left unmatched: 7. Germline V gene data show CDR1 as MNHEY and CDR2 as SMNVEV (reference sequence). The length of the CDR3 is 15 residues. This CDR3 is CASSLIGTGVSEQYV. In nucleotides, the CDR3 is TGTGCCAGCAGTTTAATCGGGACAGGGGTGTCCGAGCAGTACGTC.

This rearrangement joins TRBV4-1 to TRBJ2-1, with D hard to call. The CDR3 sequence is 13 residues long. V lost 3 bases, J lost 9 bases, and 12 bases lay in between. The V gene's germline CDR1 is MGHRA and CDR2 YSYEKL. The CDR3 loop reads CASSQNELFEQFF. In DNA, the CDR3 is TGCGCCAGCAGCCAGAACGAGCTCTTTGAGCAGTTCTTC.